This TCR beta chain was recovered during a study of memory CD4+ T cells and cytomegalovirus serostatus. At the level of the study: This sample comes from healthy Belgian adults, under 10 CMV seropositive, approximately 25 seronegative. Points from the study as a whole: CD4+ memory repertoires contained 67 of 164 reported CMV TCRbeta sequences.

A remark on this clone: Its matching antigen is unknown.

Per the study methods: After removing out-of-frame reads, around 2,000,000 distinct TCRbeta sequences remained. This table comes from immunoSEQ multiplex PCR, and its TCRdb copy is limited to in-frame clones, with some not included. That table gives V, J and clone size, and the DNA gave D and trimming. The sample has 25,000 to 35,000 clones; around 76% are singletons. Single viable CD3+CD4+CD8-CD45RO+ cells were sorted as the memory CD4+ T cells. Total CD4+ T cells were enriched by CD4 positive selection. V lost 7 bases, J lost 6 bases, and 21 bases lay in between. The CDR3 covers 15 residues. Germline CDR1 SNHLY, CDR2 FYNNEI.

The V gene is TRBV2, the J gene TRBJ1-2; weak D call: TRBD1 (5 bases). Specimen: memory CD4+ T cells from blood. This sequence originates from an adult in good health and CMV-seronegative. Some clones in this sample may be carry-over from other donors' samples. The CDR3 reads CASILFQGREDGYTF. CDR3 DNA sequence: TGTGCCAGCATCCTTTTTCAAGGCAGGGAAGATGGCTACACCTTC.